This passage covers 31 T cell receptor beta chains from one sample sequenced in a study of T cells in localized non-small cell lung cancer. Sequencing was performed with immunoSEQ multiplex PCR; in TCRdb, only in-frame clones are kept and a portion is missing. Here the sample spans approximately 28,000 clones, around 81% being singletons. The sample here was peripheral blood mononuclear cells, taken before any cancer treatment. These TCRs come from a man aged 35-69 years with stage III lung adenocarcinoma.

The V call is TRBV5-1, the J call TRBJ2-5; 8 nucleotides match TRBD2. V gave up 2 bases and J gave up 2 bases; unmatched junction bases: 2. The CDR3 is 14 amino acids. CDR1 SGHRS and CDR2 YFSETQ come from the germline V gene. This chain's CDR3 is CASSFGTSQETQYF. DNA for the CDR3: TGCGCCAGCAGCTTCGGGACTAGTCAAGAGACCCAGTACTTC. Together with reference TRBV5-1 and TRBJ2-5, the CDR3 gives the full variable domain: KAGVTQTPRYLIKTRGQQVTLSCSPISGHRSVSWYQQTPGQGLQFLFEYFSETQRNKGNFPGRFSGRQFSNSRSEMNVSTLELGDSALYLCASSFGTSQETQYFGPGTRLLVL.

The CDR3 spells CASKRGFWETQYF. CDR3 coding DNA: TGTGCCAGCAAGCGGGGCTTTTGGGAGACCCAGTACTTC. This chain links TRBV6-1 with TRBJ2-5; 7 bases line up with TRBD2. There are 13 residues in the CDR3. From germline, CDR1 is MNHNS and CDR2 SASEGT. Trimming removed 7 bases from V and 5 bases from J; junction bases left unmatched: 7.

V and J are TRBV2 and TRBJ1-4; D perhaps matches TRBD1 (5 bases). V gave up 5 bases and J gave up 3 bases, with 13 bases separating them. CDR1 and CDR2 from the germline V gene are SNHLY and FYNNEI. This CDR3 region has 15 residues. CDR3 amino acids: CASSQMGGANEKLFF. CDR3 nucleotide sequence: TGTGCCAGCAGTCAGATGGGGGGAGCTAATGAAAAACTGTTTTTT.

The gene calls are TRBV4-2 and TRBJ2-7; D perhaps matches TRBD2 (5 bases). The CDR3 is made up of 17 amino acids. From germline, CDR1 is LGHNA and CDR2 YNFKEQ. V was shortened by 0 bases and J by 2 bases, with 17 bases between the two germline ends. CDR3 bases: TGTGCCAGCAGCCAAGACGCAGCGGCCCTAAATCCCTACGAGCAGTACTTC. It encodes CASSQDAAALNPYEQYF.

The chain employs TRBV27 and TRBJ2-2; 10 positions match TRBD1. The CDR3 contains 15 residues. J lost 4 bases, V lost 5 bases, and 4 bases had no gene match. Germline CDR1 MNHEY, CDR2 SMNVEV (reference sequence). CDR3 amino acids: CASSRQGASTGELFF. CDR3 DNA sequence: TGTGCCAGCAGTCGACAGGGGGCAAGCACCGGGGAGCTGTTTTTT.

CDR3 amino acids: CASSLLQGAVTGELFF. CDR3 DNA sequence: TGTGCCAGCAGCTTGTTACAGGGGGCGGTCACCGGGGAGCTGTTTTTT. This chain uses TRBV7-8 with TRBJ2-2, with 9 bases aligning to TRBD1. The length of the CDR3 is 16 residues. V dropped 3 bases and J dropped 4; count of bases not matched to a gene: 6. Germline assignment: CDR1 SGHVS and CDR2 FQNEAQ.

V gene TRBV28 combines with J gene TRBJ1-2; 9 nucleotides match TRBD1. The CDR3 runs to 15 residues. Germline V lookup: CDR1 MDHEN, CDR2 SYDVKM. Germline trimming cut 5 bases from V and 4 bases from J; bases unmatched to any gene: 8. The CDR3 spells CASSMGQGYIYGYTF. The DNA of the CDR3 is TGTGCCAGCAGTATGGGACAGGGCTATATCTATGGCTACACCTTC.

V and J are TRBV10-1 and TRBJ2-7, with TRBD1 matching over 9 bases. The germline V gene encodes CDR1 WNHNN and CDR2 SYGVQD (reference sequence). With 5 bases clipped from V and 5 bases from J, the junction kept 7 bases outside the gene matches. The CDR3 is 14 residues long. The CDR3 sequence: CASSRTGGRNEQYF. In nucleotides, the CDR3 is TGCGCCAGCAGTAGAACAGGGGGCCGGAACGAGCAGTACTTC.

V is TRBV5-1 and J is TRBJ1-1; D remains ambiguous. This CDR3 is 14 amino acids long. From germline, CDR1 is SGHRS and CDR2 YFSETQ. The V gene lost 2 bases and the J gene lost 4 bases, with 12 bases spanning the gap. The CDR3 is CASSFSGLGTEAFF. The CDR3 bases are TGCGCCAGCAGCTTTTCGGGGTTGGGCACTGAAGCTTTCTTT.

This clone was detected only a few times. This chain links TRBV2 with TRBJ1-4, with 11 nucleotides matching TRBD1. The CDR3 runs to 14 residues. CDR1 and CDR2 from the germline V gene are SNHLY and FYNNEI. Unmatched junction bases numbered 4, after V lost 3 bases and J lost 10 bases. The DNA for the CDR3 is TGTGCCAGCAGTGACGGACAGGGGGCCGGAAAACTGTTTTTT. Its protein product is CASSDGQGAGKLFF.

The CDR3 sequence: CASSQEGAGRTTGELFF. In DNA, the CDR3 is TGTGCCAGCAGCCAAGAGGGAGCGGGTCGTACCACCGGGGAGCTGTTTTTT. The J gene is TRBJ2-2, the V gene TRBV4-2; D is possibly TRBD2 (6 bases). V lost 0 bases and J lost 4, with 15 bases in between. From germline, CDR1 is LGHNA and CDR2 YNFKEQ. The CDR3 is 17 amino acids.

This clone is a singleton in its sample. The rearrangement uses TRBV6-1 and TRBJ1-5; the D is unclear. Looked up from germline, CDR1 is MNHNS and CDR2 is SASEGT. The CDR3 consists of 14 residues. Trimming left V 0 bases short and J 1 base short, with 4 bases between. The DNA for the CDR3 is TGTGCCAGCAGTGAAGCCCCGAGCAATCAGCCCCAGCATTTT. Its translation is CASSEAPSNQPQHF.

V is TRBV19 and J is TRBJ2-1, with D perhaps matching TRBD1 (6 bases). The ends were cut back, 6 bases at V and 0 bases at J, with 12 bases in the middle. This CDR3 is 15 amino acids long. Germline CDR1 and CDR2: LNHDA and SQIVND (reference sequence). CDR3 sequence (DNA): TGTGCCAGTAGAGGGGGTTTTAGCTCCTACAATGAGCAGTTCTTC. This translates into CASRGGFSSYNEQFF.

The rearrangement uses TRBV7-9 and TRBJ2-5, with 8 bases fitting TRBD1. Germline trimming cut 5 bases from V and 4 bases from J; bases unmatched to any gene: 6. The CDR3 is 14 residues long. CDR1 and CDR2 (germline): SEHNR, FQNEAQ (reference sequence). In DNA, the CDR3 is TGTGCCAGCAGCCTGGGACAGGTCCTAGAGACCCAGTACTTC. The encoded protein is CASSLGQVLETQYF.

The rearrangement links TRBV19 to TRBJ2-1, with 10 bases lining up with TRBD2. Germline CDR1 and CDR2: LNHDA and SQIVND (reference sequence). Trimming removed 10 bases from V and 4 bases from J; junction bases left unmatched: 13. The CDR3 is made up of 16 amino acids. DNA of the CDR3: TGTGCCACGAGCGACCCGGGACTAGCGACGTACAATGAGCAGTTCTTC. Translation gives CATSDPGLATYNEQFF.

This clone was observed a handful of times. The genes are TRBV5-4 and TRBJ2-3; D is ambiguous. This CDR3 contains 13 residues. V lost 0 bases and J lost 6, with 8 bases in between. Germline V CDR1 and CDR2: SGHNT, YYREEE (reference sequence). In nucleotides, the CDR3 is TGTGCCAGCAGCTTGGCCGGCGAGGATACGCAGTATTTT. Amino acids: CASSLAGEDTQYF.

This clone occurred once. The chain couples TRBV6-5 to TRBJ2-7; possibly TRBD1 for D (6 bases). This CDR3 has 15 amino acids. The V end was cut by 6 bases, the J end by 1 base, with 16 bases between. CDR1 is MNHEY and CDR2 is SVGAGI in the germline V gene. The CDR3 nucleotides read TGTGCCAGCAGCCCAGGGGACGATAGGTCCTACGAGCAGTACGTC. This translates into CASSPGDDRSYEQYV.

This clone occurred a few times. The chain is built from TRBV19 and TRBJ1-1, with D possibly TRBD1 on 6 matching bases. The CDR3 has 14 amino acids. Trimming took 5 bases from V and 1 from J, leaving 11 bases between them. Germline CDR1 reads LNHDA; CDR2 reads SQIVND (reference sequence). The CDR3 loop is CASSQTGRNTEAFF. The CDR3 nucleotides read TGTGCCAGTAGTCAGACAGGCAGGAACACTGAAGCTTTCTTT.

This clone was detected once. V and J are TRBV6-1 and TRBJ2-3; maybe TRBD2 (6 bases). Per germline, CDR1 MNHNS and CDR2 SASEGT. This CDR3 region has 14 residues. The V end was cut by 3 bases, the J end by 8 bases, with 15 bases between. CDR3: CASSEVGRRGTQYF. In DNA form, the CDR3 reads TGTGCCAGCAGTGAGGTCGGCAGGCGGGGTACGCAGTATTTT.

The sample holds a few counts of this clone. J is TRBJ2-1 and V is TRBV7-9, with 7 bases that match TRBD2. V gave up 5 bases and J gave up 14 bases; unmatched junction bases: 9. The length of the CDR3 is 12 residues. From germline, CDR1 is SEHNR and CDR2 FQNEAQ (reference sequence). In nucleotides, the CDR3 is TGTGCCAGCAGCCCCAACCGGGCGGGGGAGTTCTTC. It translates to CASSPNRAGEFF.

This clone ranks as medium-sized. The genes are TRBV9 and TRBJ2-2; D ambiguous. V lost 5 bases, J lost 0 bases, and 17 bases lay in between. This CDR3 is 17 amino acids long. From germline, CDR1 is SGDLS and CDR2 YYNGEE. The CDR3 reads CASSSPAYGPNTGELFF. Here the CDR3 DNA reads TGTGCCAGCAGTTCCCCGGCTTACGGACCGAACACCGGGGAGCTGTTTTTT.

V gene TRBV28 combines with J gene TRBJ1-2, with 7 bases that match TRBD1. Germline V gene data show CDR1 as MDHEN and CDR2 as SYDVKM. This CDR3 is built from 14 residues. V trimming: 4 bases; J trimming: 7 bases; junction bases outside the gene matches: 9. This chain's CDR3 is CASSSHSGGFGYTF. The CDR3 nucleotides read TGTGCCAGCAGTTCACACTCAGGGGGGTTTGGCTACACCTTC.

The CDR3, as DNA: TGTGCCAGCAGAGGGCTGTTTCGGGACACTGAAGCTTTCTTT. Its protein is CASRGLFRDTEAFF. The rearrangement links TRBV11-2 to TRBJ1-1, with D unresolved. Germline CDR1 SGHAT, CDR2 FQNNGV. The CDR3 loop spans 14 amino acids. With 6 bases removed from V and 3 bases from J, the gap between germline ends came to 14 bases.

The rearrangement uses TRBV5-1 and TRBJ2-5, with a weak D call TRBD2 (5 bases). Trimming pared 0 bases from V and 5 bases from J, leaving 14 bases between. This CDR3 has 15 amino acids. Germline CDR1 SGHRS, CDR2 YFSETQ. CDR3 coding DNA: TGCGCCAGCAGCTTGGAAGTTGGCGGGTGGGAGACCCAGTACTTC. As protein: CASSLEVGGWETQYF.

This rearrangement joins TRBV18 to TRBJ1-2; D may be TRBD1 (5 bases). The CDR3 runs to 15 residues. V was trimmed by 3 bases and J by 6 bases, leaving 17 bases between them. Germline V gene sequence: CDR1 KGHSH, CDR2 LQKENI. The CDR3 is CASSPKKGPRDGYTF. In DNA form, the CDR3 reads TGTGCCAGCTCACCGAAGAAGGGGCCACGAGATGGCTACACCTTC. Combining the CDR3 with reference TRBV18 and TRBJ1-2 gives the whole variable domain NAGVMQNPRHLVRRRGQEARLRCSPMKGHSHVYWYRQLPEEGLKFMVYLQKENIIDESGMPKERFSAEFPKEGPSILRIQQVVRGDSAAYFCASSPKKGPRDGYTFGSGTRLTVV.

J is TRBJ2-3 and V is TRBV7-8; D is uncertain. The germline V and J ends were trimmed by 0 bases and 2 bases, with 12 bases remaining between them. Germline lookup yields CDR1 SGHVS and CDR2 FQNEAQ. The CDR3 consists of 16 residues. In DNA form, the CDR3 reads TGTGCCAGCAGCTTAGCGTTTGGGCAGACCACAGATACGCAGTATTTT. Residues: CASSLAFGQTTDTQYF.

The J gene is TRBJ1-1, the V gene TRBV2; D is uncertain. Germline assignment: CDR1 SNHLY and CDR2 FYNNEI. The CDR3 runs to 18 residues. V lost 7 bases and J lost 0, with 24 bases in between. The CDR3 loop is CASNPSFVRALMNTEAFF. DNA for the CDR3: TGTGCCAGCAATCCCTCCTTTGTAAGGGCCCTCATGAACACTGAAGCTTTCTTT.

The chain joins TRBV7-9 to TRBJ2-7; a weak D match, TRBD1 (8 bases). The V end lost 7 bases, the J end lost 6 bases, and 19 bases lay between the germline ends. Looked up from germline, CDR1 is SEHNR and CDR2 is FQNEAQ (reference sequence). This CDR3 region has 14 residues. The DNA of the CDR3 is TGTGCCAGCACCCTATTGGACAGGGAGGGCGAGCAGTACTTC. This encodes CASTLLDREGEQYF.

The chain recombines TRBV27 with TRBJ1-5, with D tentatively TRBD1 (5 bases). There are 16 residues in the CDR3. V lost 5 bases, J lost 0 bases, and 14 bases lay in between. Germline V gene data show CDR1 as MNHEY and CDR2 as SMNVEV (reference sequence). The CDR3 region has the DNA TGTGCCAGCAGTCCATTCGGGACGTTTAGCAATCAGCCCCAGCATTTT. Translation gives CASSPFGTFSNQPQHF.

The chain recombines TRBV19 with TRBJ1-1, with 7 bases matching TRBD1. V lost 6 bases to trimming and J lost 0 bases; unmatched junction nucleotides: 13. The CDR3 runs to 17 residues. Per the germline V gene, CDR1 is LNHDA and CDR2 is SQIVND (reference sequence). The DNA for the CDR3 is TGTGCCAGTAGCCGATTGGTACAGGGGAGGGTGAACACTGAAGCTTTCTTT. Translating gives CASSRLVQGRVNTEAFF.

This rearrangement joins TRBV27 to TRBJ1-1, with D maybe TRBD1 (5 bases). Trimming took 4 bases from V and 1 from J, leaving 10 bases between them. CDR3 size: 14 residues. Per germline, CDR1 MNHEY and CDR2 SMNVEV (reference sequence). The CDR3 DNA follows: TGTGCCAGCAGTTGGGGTGGGGGGAACACTGAAGCTTTCTTT. The encoded protein is CASSWGGGNTEAFF.